The entry that follows covers one TCR beta chain sequence. In this sample, this clonotype turned up many times. The specificity of this receptor is unknown. No clone much larger than this one lies a single base away; base qualities are absent. Measured from the cysteine to the phenylalanine, the CDR3 is 14 residues long. Left in the record is the CDR3 DNA by itself, 42 bases read in frame from the first base. CDR1 and CDR2 (LNHDA, SQIVND) derive from the germline V gene (reference sequence). Between the V and J ends, shortened by 8 bases and 0 bases respectively, the junction contains 13 bases. The sample originates from a study of T cells in Graves' hyperthyroidism and ophthalmopathy (dated by TCRdb to 2018 to 2020). As for the study more broadly: Peripheral blood samples were taken at the time of initial diagnosis, prior to any treatment. A discovery cohort of about 95 patients, about 40 with Graves' ophthalmopathy and fewer than 65 with stable Graves' hyperthyroidism, was used to find distinguishing TCR V-J signatures. Prospective prediction of ophthalmopathy was tested in an independent validation cohort of 18 hyperthyroidism patients and some 17 patients who later progressed to ophthalmopathy. For training and testing, the 100 or so patients in the discovery cohort were randomly divided in a 7:3 ratio. Thyroid tissue and blood T-cell repertoires from six or seven Graves' hyperthyroidism patients were also compared in the study. After blood sampling, hyperthyroidism patients were treated with methimazole at a starting dose of 30 mg daily, and ophthalmopathy patients were treated with high-dose intravenous methylprednisolone. The paper describes TCR Vbeta CDR3 sequencing of 135 peripheral blood samples, made up of 43 ophthalmopathy patients, approximately 73 hyperthyroidism patients and 17 progressor patients. What the research found in general, with its limitations: A 13 V-J signature model separated ophthalmopathy from stable hyperthyroidism, with approximately 87% sensitivity and about 81% specificity in cross-validation and 80%/75% in testing. Blood samples also contained most of the expanded thyroid clonotypes (frequency above 0.001), which suggests that blood repertoires may reflect thyroid immune responses. Sample size was not statistically predetermined, and blinding of investigators to group allocation was not performed. During validation, the model predicted progression to ophthalmopathy a median of approximately 6.5 months ahead of onset, with more than 55% sensitivity and 72% to 85% specificity.

A patient counted as having stable Graves' hyperthyroidism if no progression to ophthalmopathy occurred over 18 months of follow-up. Hyperthyroidism patients were newly diagnosed, had a disease duration of under 2 months, and were aged 18 to 65 years. Exclusion was applied to patients with uncontrolled infections, other autoimmune diseases, pregnancy or lactation. Diagnoses relied on clinical symptoms, serum thyroxine and TRAb, thyroid ultrasound and orbital computed tomography. Ficoll-Paque density gradient centrifugation was used to isolate PBMCs from around 10 ml of fresh peripheral blood. Total RNA was extracted with Trizol reagent, and quality was checked on an Agilent 2100 Bioanalyzer. The TCR beta CDR3 regions were amplified from RNA transcripts. The first round of RT-PCR for the TCR CDR3 was performed with the HTBI primer set and the Qiagen OneStep RT-PCR kit. Libraries were constructed in a second round of multiplex PCR, after which size selection and purification were carried out. Sequencing of the libraries was done on an Illumina HiSeq2000 using paired-end 100 bp reads. Processing in the source paper ran as follows. SOAPnuke was used to process the raw data, throwing out any read that contained adapters or uncalled bases, had a mean Phred below 15, or lacked an exact constant-primer or identifier match. High-quality paired reads were merged with COPE v1.2.5, and unique nucleotide sequences were defined as clonotypes. Clonotypes were aligned to IMGT TRBV, TRBD and TRBJ reference segments using MiTCR v1.1. Analysis was restricted to V-J combinations with a frequency above 0.0001, which covered approximately 99% of repertoires. The TCS score was defined as the ratio of F50 (clonal expansion) to E x V (chaos), calculated using BLOSUM62-based TCRdist between CDR3 peptides within each V-J. Welch's t-statistics and random forest reduced around 510 V-J features to 10 to 15, which were used in a naive Bayes classifier (R e1071). The public reads were quality trimmed at Q25 with fastp and then assembled into clones with MiXCR by TCRdb, keeping productive beta chains. A single entry per CDR3 protein holds the most common genes and DNA from its merged rows. It is TCRdb's table, rather than the study itself, that gives the V and J calls and clone size. Here the sample has approximately 510,000 distinct CDR3 sequences; less than 25% occur a single time. The ten largest clonotypes hold approximately 26% of the sample.

The specimen sequenced was blood. This TCR was sampled from a man between 18 and 29 years old with Graves' hyperthyroidism. The rearrangement joined TRBV19 to TRBJ1-1, and the D gene may be TRBD1, 5 bases matching. Here is the DNA: TGTGCCAGTGAGCTTGGGACGGTGAACACTGAAGCTTTCTTT. It translates as CASELGTVNTEAFF.